The TCR beta chain under discussion was sequenced for a study of blood T cells in healthy people across ages (dated by TCRdb to between 2014 and 2016). About the study as a whole: In model experiments, roughly one uniquely barcoded TCR beta cDNA molecule per two T cells was captured by template switching. Age-related changes in TCR beta repertoire diversity were measured in the study by deep sequencing normalized with unique cDNA molecular identifiers. The donors were divided into four age groups: young (average approximately 16 years), middle-aged (approximately 42), aged (approximately 62) and long-lived (nearly 85). To avoid experimental bias, donors of different ages were randomly spread across the sequencing lanes. The study analyzed two additional independent replicas of 1 million unique cDNA reads from the same blood draw for two donors, one aged 18 to 29 and one aged 80 or older. Overall results and qualifications from the work: As age increased, observed TCR beta diversity per million T cells dropped in a roughly linear way, and a significant reduction was already evident by age 40. The long-lived group showed more naive CD4+ T cells, fewer expanded clones and increased TCR diversity than the aged group, suggesting age selection. Estimates of total diversity based on one million sequenced T cells were regarded as lower bounds and as underestimates. Because profiling used bulk unsorted PBMCs, naive and antigen-experienced compartments could not be compared conclusively. Because the CMV infection status of the donors was unknown, age-related changes in expanded clonotypes may potentially have been confounded. Observed TCR beta diversity correlated strongly with the percentage of naive T cells measured by flow cytometry.

Donors were a few dozen systemically healthy Caucasian individuals from Russia aged roughly 6 to 95 years. Each donor gave approximately 9.4 milliliters of peripheral blood, drawn into EDTA-treated Vacutainer tubes. Ficoll-Paque density-gradient centrifugation was used to isolate PBMCs, with at least 7 million obtained per sample. Total RNA was extracted from PBMCs with Trizol reagent, with at least 6 micrograms obtained per sample. Naive CD45RAhigh/CD27high T cell percentages were measured by flow cytometry on a PBMC aliquot from every donor. Library preparation employed 5' RACE. This sample was sequenced with an Illumina HiSeq 2500. A second PCR of roughly 6 to 12 cycles was performed with a sample-barcoded 5' primer and a J-beta primer mix. A template-switch 5' adaptor carrying 12 random nucleotides introduced a unique molecular identifier onto each TCR beta cDNA molecule. Each sample yielded at least 3 million CDR3-containing paired-end reads. All of the RNA was converted into first-strand cDNA using the Mint cDNA synthesis kit, with a TRBC-specific oligonucleotide serving as the primer. Following uracil-DNA glycosylase treatment, all cDNA underwent a first 18-cycle PCR with the universal primers M1SS and BC2_uni_R. As for the original processing: For normalization, 1 million high-quality reads were randomly selected from each sample, with every read carrying a distinct molecular identifier. Reads with shared molecular identifiers were discarded instead of being binned into consensus sequences. CDR3 identification, clonotype clustering and error correction used MiTCR with a Q25 quality threshold and the strictest error-elimination algorithm. A nonparametric unseen species model with Euler transformation was used to estimate a lower bound on total TCR beta diversity. TCRdb reanalyzed the raw reads on its own, using fastp at Q25 for trimming and MiXCR for clone calling, and kept in-frame beta chains. Each record represents a unique CDR3 protein, reported with the most common genes and DNA among its rows. In this record, the V and J calls reflect TCRdb's handling and not the investigators' own analysis. Here the sample has hundreds of thousands of distinct CDR3 sequences; around 49% occur a single time. About a third of the sample lies in the top ten.

Sequences SGHTA (CDR1) and FQGNSA (CDR2) are obtained from the germline V gene. The CDR3, cysteine through phenylalanine, is 14 amino acids long. The retained sequence is limited to the CDR3, 42 bases, with the frame set at the first base. Cut back by 5 bases and 1 base, the V and J ends lie 10 bases apart. A few counts support this clonotype. Which antigen it targets is not known. No much larger clone is present one base from it, and per-base qualities are unavailable. The chain is assembled from TRBV7-2 and TRBJ2-3; matching of 5 bases hints at TRBD2 as the D gene. The clonotype comes from a woman aged 55-69 years in good health. Sequencing input: blood. The CDR3 amino acid sequence is: CASSRRRGTDTQYF. The nucleotide sequence is TGTGCCAGCAGCAGACGGCGGGGCACAGATACGCAGTATTTT. Here the CDR3 is joined to the reference TRBV7-2 and TRBJ2-3 genes, and the full variable domain is: GAGVSQSPSNKVTEKGKDVELRCDPISGHTALYWYRQSLGQGLEFLIYFQGNSAPDKSGLPSDRFSAERTGGSVSTLTIQRTQQEDSAVYLCASSRRRGTDTQYFGPGTRLTVL.